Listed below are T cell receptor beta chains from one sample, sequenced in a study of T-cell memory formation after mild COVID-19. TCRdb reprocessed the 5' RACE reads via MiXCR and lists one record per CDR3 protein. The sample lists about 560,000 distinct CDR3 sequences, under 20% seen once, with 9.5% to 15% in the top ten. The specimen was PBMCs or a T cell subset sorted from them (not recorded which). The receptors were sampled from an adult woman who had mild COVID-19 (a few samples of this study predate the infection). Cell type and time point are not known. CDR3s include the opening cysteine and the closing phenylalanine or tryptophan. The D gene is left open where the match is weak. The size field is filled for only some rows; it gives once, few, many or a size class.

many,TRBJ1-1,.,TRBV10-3,CAISGGEVGTHTEAFF,TGTGCCATCAGTGGCGGTGAGGTAGGGACTCACACTGAAGCTTTCTTT
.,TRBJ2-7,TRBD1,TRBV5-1,CASSPGDRDTYEQYF,TGCGCCAGCAGCCCCGGGGACAGGGACACCTACGAGCAGTACTTC
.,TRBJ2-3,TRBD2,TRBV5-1,CASSPTGGASTDTQYF,TGCGCCAGCAGCCCCACGGGAGGCGCTAGCACAGATACGCAGTATTTT
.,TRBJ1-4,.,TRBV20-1,CSARGLKEKLFF,TGCAGTGCTAGGGGTTTGAAGGAAAAACTGTTTTTT
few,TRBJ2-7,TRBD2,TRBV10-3,CAISPTSGPSYEQYF,TGTGCCATCAGCCCAACTAGCGGGCCGTCCTACGAGCAGTACTTC
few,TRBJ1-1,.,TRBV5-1,CASGRDGNTEAFF,TGCGCCAGCGGCCGGGACGGGAACACTGAAGCTTTCTTT
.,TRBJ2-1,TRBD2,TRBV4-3,CASSQKPNWGLAGDNEQFF,TGCGCCAGCAGCCAAAAGCCCAACTGGGGACTAGCGGGAGATAATGAGCAGTTCTTC
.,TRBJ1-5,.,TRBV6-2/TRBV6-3,CASSSTRFSGAQHF,TGTGCCAGCAGTTCCACGCGGTTTTCAGGGGCCCAGCATTTT
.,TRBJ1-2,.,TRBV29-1,CSIPSGYYGYTF,TGCAGCATCCCTAGTGGGTACTATGGCTACACCTTC
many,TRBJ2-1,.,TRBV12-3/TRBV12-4,CASSLEGGGSYNEQFF,TGCGCCAGCAGCTTGGAAGGCGGCGGATCCTACAATGAGCAGTTCTTC
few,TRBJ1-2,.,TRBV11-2,CASSLLISQAGNYGYTF,TGTGCCAGCAGCCTCCTGATAAGCCAGGCGGGTAACTATGGCTACACCTTC
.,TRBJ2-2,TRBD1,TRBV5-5,CASRRTGLDTGELFF,TGTGCCAGCAGACGGACAGGGCTCGACACCGGGGAGCTGTTTTTT
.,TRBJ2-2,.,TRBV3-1,CASSDAQGPGELFF,TGTGCCAGCAGCGACGCCCAGGGGCCCGGGGAGCTGTTTTTT
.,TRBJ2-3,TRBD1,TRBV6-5,CASSYSQGAGDTQYF,TGTGCCAGCAGTTACTCTCAGGGGGCGGGAGATACGCAGTATTTT